These 13 T cell receptor beta chains came from one sample sequenced in a study of T cells in localized non-small cell lung cancer (dated by TCRdb to the early 2020s). Libraries were built with the immunoSEQ multiplex PCR assay. TCRdb took over this immuneACCESS table, retaining in-frame rearrangements with V and J assigned. Such tables are incomplete; in checked studies, under half of the missing clones stem from an unresolved V gene, and the remainder is unexplained. In this sample the table shows around 96,000 clones, approximately 91% of which occur a single time. Jointly, the top ten make up 4.1% of the sample. The sample in question was PBMCs, obtained before any cancer treatment. These receptors all stem from a woman aged 40-70 years with stage II squamous cell lung carcinoma.

This clone showed up just once. The chain uses TRBV5-1 and TRBJ2-2; 7 positions agree with TRBD1. Germline loops: CDR1 SGHRS, CDR2 YFSETQ. CDR3 size: 14 residues. V shed 4 bases, J shed 6 bases, and the junction held 6 bases outside the gene matches. CDR3 nucleotides: TGCGCCAGCAGCCCCGGGACAGTTCCCGGGGAGCTGTTTTTT. Residues: CASSPGTVPGELFF. Full variable domain (remainder filled in from reference TRBV5-1 and TRBJ2-2): KAGVTQTPRYLIKTRGQQVTLSCSPISGHRSVSWYQQTPGQGLQFLFEYFSETQRNKGNFPGRFSGRQFSNSRSEMNVSTLELGDSALYLCASSPGTVPGELFFGEGSRLTVL.

This rearrangement joins TRBV2 to TRBJ1-1; weak D call: TRBD1 (5 bases). Germline V gene lookup returns CDR1 SNHLY and CDR2 FYNNEI. This CDR3 is 14 amino acids long. Trimming pared 8 bases from V and 0 bases from J, leaving 13 bases between. CDR3 residues: CASQGEPMNTEAFF. CDR3 bases: TGTGCCAGCCAGGGAGAGCCTATGAACACTGAAGCTTTCTTT. Looking up the rest from reference TRBV2 and TRBJ1-1 gives the full variable domain: EPEVTQTPSHQVTQMGQEVILRCVPISNHLYFYWYRQILGQKVEFLVSFYNNEISEKSEIFDDQFSVERPDGSNFTLKIRSTKLEDSAMYFCASQGEPMNTEAFFGQGTRLTVV.

This clone was picked up one time. This chain joins TRBV4-1 and TRBJ1-2, with TRBD1 identical over 7 bases. Trimming at V came to 0 bases and at J to 8 bases, leaving 9 bases not matched to a gene. This CDR3 spans 15 amino acids. Germline-derived CDR1 and CDR2 are MGHRA and YSYEKL. CDR3 sequence reads: CASSQDVKGAQGYTF. CDR3 bases: TGCGCCAGCAGCCAAGATGTGAAGGGGGCGCAAGGCTACACCTTC.

The rearrangement joins TRBV10-2 to TRBJ1-2; a possible D gene is TRBD1 (5 bases). CDR3 length equals 18 residues. V dropped 6 bases and J dropped 0 bases, with 23 bases sitting between them. CDR1 WSHSY and CDR2 SAAADI come from the germline V gene. CDR3 amino acids: CASRGTGADERANYGYTF. CDR3 coding DNA: TGCGCCAGCAGGGGTACCGGGGCTGACGAACGAGCTAACTATGGCTACACCTTC.

This sequence joins TRBV28 and TRBJ2-6; D unclear. CDR3 length: 15 amino acids. Germline lookup yields CDR1 MDHEN and CDR2 SYDVKM. Trimming removed 6 bases at V and 2 bases at J, with 11 bases between. CDR3: CASSPIGTGANVLTF. The CDR3, as DNA: TGTGCCAGCAGCCCCATTGGGACTGGGGCCAACGTCCTGACTTTC. Drawing the rest from reference TRBV28 and TRBJ2-6, the complete variable domain is DVKVTQSSRYLVKRTGEKVFLECVQDMDHENMFWYRQDPGLGLRLIYFSYDVKMKEKGDIPEGYSVSREKKERFSLILESASTNQTSMYLCASSPIGTGANVLTFGAGSRLTVL.

This chain connects TRBV29-1 to TRBJ2-7; the match to TRBD2 covers 9 bases. The germline CDR1 and CDR2 sequences are SQVTM and ANQGSEA. V lost 7 bases and J lost 4; bases outside the gene matches: 2. The CDR3 is 11 residues long. For the CDR3, the DNA is TGCAGCGCAGCGGGAGGATACGAGCAGTACTTC. Protein sequence: CSAAGGYEQYF.

The J gene is TRBJ1-2, the V gene TRBV28, with 7 bases matching TRBD1. The ends lost 2 bases at V and 7 bases at J; junction bases unmatched: 10. CDR3 length equals 15 residues. Germline-derived CDR1 and CDR2 are MDHEN and SYDVKM. DNA for the CDR3: TGTGCCAGCAGTTTAACCCGACAGGGTAGGACTGGCTACACCTTC. It is translated as CASSLTRQGRTGYTF.

This clone was seen only once. The chain uses TRBV28 and TRBJ1-2, with a tentative D call TRBD1 (5 bases). The CDR3 is 15 residues long. Germline CDR1 and CDR2: MDHEN and SYDVKM. Trimming removed 6 bases from V and 2 bases from J, with 16 bases in between. CDR3 loop: CASSRSGGRNYGYTF. CDR3 coding DNA: TGTGCCAGCAGCCGCTCCGGGGGAAGGAACTATGGCTACACCTTC.

The genes are TRBV7-9 and TRBJ1-2; tentative D call: TRBD1 (5 bases). V was cut by 5 bases and J by 3 bases, with 13 bases left in between. CDR1 is SEHNR and CDR2 is FQNEAQ in the germline V gene (reference sequence). The CDR3 is made up of 14 amino acids. The CDR3 DNA reads TGTGCCAGCAGCCCGGCGGGAGGGGACTATGGCTACACCTTC. Its protein product is CASSPAGGDYGYTF.

CDR3 sequence reads: CASSESILPYEQYF. The CDR3 DNA reads as TGCGCCAGCAGTGAATCCATCCTTCCCTACGAGCAGTACTTC. This chain links TRBV10-1 with TRBJ2-7; D gene unclear. V lost 3 bases, J lost 2 bases, and 11 bases lay in between. The CDR3 spans 14 residues. The V gene's germline CDR1 is WNHNN and CDR2 SYGVQD (reference sequence).

V and J are TRBV6-6 and TRBJ1-4; 10 bases map to TRBD1. The J segment lost 8 bases and the V segment lost 4 bases, leaving 10 bases of the junction unmatched. Germline V gene lookup returns CDR1 MNHNY and CDR2 SVGAGI (reference sequence). The CDR3 consists of 16 residues. The CDR3 sequence: CASSSPRQGAREKLFF. The CDR3 nucleotides read TGTGCCAGCAGTTCCCCCCGACAGGGGGCAAGAGAAAAACTGTTTTTT.

The rearrangement uses TRBV10-3 and TRBJ2-2; 12 bases line up with TRBD2. The V gene end was trimmed by 4 bases and the J gene end by 4 bases; junction bases not matched to a gene: 4. The CDR3 runs 16 residues. Germline CDR1 reads ENHRY; CDR2 reads SYGVKD. The CDR3 protein is CAISGRTSGITGELFF. In DNA, the CDR3 is TGTGCCATCAGTGGCAGGACTAGCGGGATCACCGGGGAGCTGTTTTTT.

The J gene is TRBJ2-3, the V gene TRBV7-9, with 8 positions matching TRBD1. The CDR3 is 16 amino acids. The germline gives CDR1 SEHNR, CDR2 FQNEAQ (reference sequence). V was pared by 4 bases and J by 0 bases, with 6 bases of the junction left unmatched. CDR3 DNA sequence: TGTGCCAGCAGCTCATTGGACAGGGTCAGCACAGATACGCAGTATTTT. It encodes CASSSLDRVSTDTQYF.